This T cell receptor (beta chain) was documented in a study of T cells in Graves' hyperthyroidism and ophthalmopathy. RNA transcripts served as the template for amplifying TCR beta CDR3 regions. Initially, a first-round RT-PCR of the TCR CDR3 employed the HTBI primer set. TCRdb independently ran MiXCR on the multiplex PCR reads; one entry per CDR3 protein. The sample holds some 250,000 distinct CDR3 sequences, 15% seen once. This clonotype was seen at least ten times. This CDR3 spans 14 amino acids. Trimming left V 5 bases short and J 5 bases short, with 15 bases between. The V gene's germline CDR1 is MNHEY and CDR2 SVGEGT.

This receptor was identified in a woman aged 45-65 years with Graves' hyperthyroidism that later progressed to Graves' ophthalmopathy. The V gene is TRBV6-2 or TRBV6-3, the J gene TRBJ1-1; perhaps TRBD1 as D (5 bases). Sample: blood. The CDR3 coding sequence is TGTGCCAGCAGTCGCCGTGGGGGGAGGACTGAAGCTTTCTTT. It encodes CASSRRGGRTEAFF.